The 32 T cell receptor beta chains below all came from one sample that was sequenced in a study of beta chain features in type 1 diabetes. Sequenced material consisted of expressed TCRB transcripts (all of the isolated RNA was reverse transcribed). Repertoires were generated with immunoSEQ multiplex PCR, while TCRdb's copy carries only in-frame clones and drops some. The table lists roughly 130,000 clones, about 9.2% of them singletons. The sample comprised central memory CD4+ T cells from blood. All receptors derive from a man in his late teens or twenties in good health.

This clone was counted ten times or more. The V and J genes are TRBV4-3 and TRBJ1-2; D uncertain. The CDR3 sequence is 12 residues long. Between the trimmed V and J ends, which lost 5 bases and 7 bases, there was a span of 11 bases. Germline V lookup: CDR1 LGHNA, CDR2 YSLEER. CDR3 in DNA: TGCGCCAGCAGCGGACTCTGGGGTGGCTACACCTTC. Translating it yields CASSGLWGGYTF.

The chain combines TRBV2 with TRBJ1-2; the D is unclear. CDR1 SNHLY and CDR2 FYNNEI come from the germline V gene. The CDR3 sequence is 13 residues long. V shed 8 bases and J shed 4 bases, with 14 bases lying between them. The CDR3 reads CASAGLSVYGYTF. CDR3 DNA: TGTGCCAGCGCCGGACTGTCGGTCTATGGCTACACCTTC.

In this sample, this clone turned up a few times. The gene calls are TRBV20-1 and TRBJ2-7, with D perhaps TRBD1 (6 bases). The CDR3 is 11 amino acids. Per the germline V gene, CDR1 is DFQATT and CDR2 is SNEGSKA (reference sequence). Trimming took off 5 bases at V and 6 bases at J, with 11 bases between the two ends. The CDR3 protein is CSALGQIEQYF. Here the CDR3 DNA reads TGCAGTGCTTTAGGACAGATCGAGCAGTACTTC.

J is TRBJ1-6 and V is TRBV10-3; 10 bases are shared with TRBD1. The CDR3 length is 17 residues. V was clipped by 3 bases and J by 7 bases; unmatched bases: 9. Per germline, CDR1 ENHRY and CDR2 SYGVKD. This CDR3 reads CAISEIRTGGSNSPLHF. CDR3 nucleotide sequence: TGTGCCATCAGTGAAATTCGGACAGGGGGTAGCAATTCACCCCTCCACTTT.

The chain uses TRBV5-4 and TRBJ2-1, with 10 nucleotides matching TRBD1. Germline CDR1 SGHNT, CDR2 YYREEE (reference sequence). Trimming cost V 4 bases and J 5 bases; bases outside gene matches: 6. The CDR3 is 15 residues long. The CDR3 coding sequence is TGTGCCAGCAGCATGCCGGGACAGGGGAACAATGAGCAGTTCTTC. As protein: CASSMPGQGNNEQFF.

This clone was detected a few times. J is TRBJ1-2 and V is TRBV5-1; TRBD1 matches 7 bases. CDR1 and CDR2 from the germline V gene are SGHRS and YFSETQ. J lost 5 bases, V lost 5 bases, and 15 bases had no gene match. The length of the CDR3 is 16 residues. In nucleotides, the CDR3 is TGCGCCAGCAGGGAGGGGACAGCAGCGCCCTTTTATGGCTACACCTTC. Its translation: CASREGTAAPFYGYTF.

The chain is built from TRBV28 and TRBJ2-1, with 10 positions matching TRBD1. This CDR3 is built from 15 residues. Losses at the gene ends were 6 bases for V and 2 bases for J; bases not matched to a gene: 4. Germline V lookup: CDR1 MDHEN, CDR2 SYDVKM. The CDR3 DNA is TGTGCCAGCAGGCCAGGGACAGGGGCCTACAATGAGCAGTTCTTC. As protein: CASRPGTGAYNEQFF. Variable domain in full (rest from reference TRBV28 and TRBJ2-1): DVKVTQSSRYLVKRTGEKVFLECVQDMDHENMFWYRQDPGLGLRLIYFSYDVKMKEKGDIPEGYSVSREKKERFSLILESASTNQTSMYLCASRPGTGAYNEQFFGPGTRLTVL.

This clone was counted between two and nine times. V is TRBV7-9 and J is TRBJ1-3; no clear D gene. V lost 5 bases and J lost 3, with 8 bases in between. This CDR3 comprises 13 residues. Per the germline V gene, CDR1 is SEHNR and CDR2 is FQNEAQ (reference sequence). CDR3 sequence reads: CASSLNVGNTIYF. The CDR3 DNA reads as TGTGCCAGCAGCCTAAACGTTGGAAACACCATATATTTT.

Regarding this clone: The junction shows a germline mismatch at one end, possibly a read error. The chain is built from TRBV2 and TRBJ2-3; TRBD2 aligns across 10 bases. The CDR3 has 16 amino acids. The germline V gene encodes CDR1 SNHLY and CDR2 FYNNEI. DNA of the CDR3: TGTGCCAGCAGTAAAGCGGGGGGGCTTAGCACAGATACGCAGTATTTT. Protein sequence: CASSKAGGLSTDTQYF.

DNA of the CDR3: TGTGCCAGCAGCTTCACAGGGATTGAGCAGTTCTTC. Translating gives CASSFTGIEQFF. The chain has TRBV7-9 and TRBJ2-1; D is perhaps TRBD1 (6 bases). V lost 3 bases and J 9 bases, leaving 9 bases between the germline ends. The CDR3 spans 12 residues. Germline V lookup: CDR1 SEHNR, CDR2 FQNEAQ (reference sequence).

The table lists this clone with a few counts. V usage is TRBV7-2 and J usage is TRBJ2-7; 13 bases match TRBD2. The CDR3 totals 16 residues. Trimming at V came to 5 bases and at J to 3 bases, leaving 7 bases not matched to a gene. The germline V gene encodes CDR1 SGHTA and CDR2 FQGNSA. The CDR3 DNA reads as TGTGCCAGCAGCACCACCGGGACTAGCGGGGTCTACGAGCAGTACTTC. The encoded protein is CASSTTGTSGVYEQYF.

This sequence joins TRBV4-2 and TRBJ2-5; the match to TRBD1 covers 10 bases. Germline values: CDR1 LGHNA, CDR2 YNFKEQ. The CDR3 length is 16 residues. V lost 2 bases to trimming and J lost 4 bases; unmatched junction nucleotides: 7. CDR3 sequence: CASSQSGTGVGETQYF. CDR3 coding DNA: TGTGCCAGCAGCCAATCCGGGACAGGGGTAGGAGAGACCCAGTACTTC.

V gene TRBV6-5 combines with J gene TRBJ1-1; D is unclear. V was cut by 7 bases and J by 1 base, with 10 bases left in between. The CDR3 extends over 13 amino acids. The V gene's germline CDR1 is MNHEY and CDR2 SVGAGI. The CDR3: CASKAERNTEAFF. In nucleotides, the CDR3 is TGTGCCAGCAAAGCGGAGAGGAACACTGAAGCTTTCTTT.

This clone came up a few times. The chain links TRBV2 to TRBJ2-7, with no clear D. From germline, CDR1 is SNHLY and CDR2 FYNNEI. Between the trimmed V and J ends, which lost 4 bases and 7 bases, there was a span of 8 bases. CDR3 length equals 11 residues. The CDR3 DNA is TGTGCCAGCAGTGTAGAGTGGGAGCAGTACTTC. It is translated as CASSVEWEQYF.

V and J are TRBV5-1 and TRBJ2-3; the match to TRBD1 covers 10 bases. V trimming: 4 bases; J trimming: 6 bases; junction bases outside the gene matches: 8. The CDR3 has 15 amino acids. From germline, CDR1 is SGHRS and CDR2 YFSETQ. CDR3 sequence (DNA): TGCGCCAGCAGCCAAGGGGACAGGGGCTCGGATACGCAGTATTTT. Protein: CASSQGDRGSDTQYF.

The genes are TRBV18 and TRBJ2-2; D uncertain. The CDR3 length is 15 residues. CDR1 and CDR2 (germline): KGHSH, LQKENI. V was pared by 3 bases and J by 3 bases, with 11 bases between. In nucleotides, the CDR3 is TGTGCCAGCTCACCGCGCGTAACTGACACCGGGGAGCTGTTTTTT. Translation gives CASSPRVTDTGELFF.

This chain links TRBV2 with TRBJ1-2, with TRBD1 matching over 8 bases. Germline CDR1 reads SNHLY; CDR2 reads FYNNEI. CDR3 length equals 16 residues. V was clipped by 5 bases and J by 0 bases; unmatched bases: 8. Here the CDR3 DNA reads TGTGCCAGCAGTCCCCTGACAGGGGAGCCTAACTATGGCTACACCTTC. This translates into CASSPLTGEPNYGYTF.

There are a few counts of this clone. The CDR3 DNA reads as TGTGCCAGCAGGGGCCACGGGGGGGGGACCTACGAGCAGTACTTC. It is translated as CASRGHGGGTYEQYF. The chain is built from TRBV28 and TRBJ2-7; 8 positions agree with TRBD2. Germline V CDR1 and CDR2: MDHEN, SYDVKM. The CDR3 covers 15 residues. V was clipped by 6 bases and J by 2 bases; unmatched bases: 9.

The rearrangement uses TRBV6-1 and TRBJ2-7, with 7 bases identical to TRBD1. From germline, CDR1 is MNHNS and CDR2 SASEGT. V trimming: 8 bases; J trimming: 2 bases; junction bases outside the gene matches: 6. This CDR3 spans 13 amino acids. The CDR3 is CASEDGQAYEQYF. In nucleotides, the CDR3 is TGTGCCAGCGAAGACGGACAGGCCTACGAGCAGTACTTC.

This clone showed up just a few times. The chain links TRBV7-9 to TRBJ1-5; 8 bases match TRBD1. The J segment lost 6 bases and the V segment lost 2 bases, leaving 3 bases of the junction unmatched. Germline V gives CDR1 SEHNR, CDR2 FQNEAQ (reference sequence). The CDR3 length is 14 residues. The CDR3: CASSLSGGGQPQHF. CDR3 bases: TGTGCCAGCAGCTTATCAGGGGGCGGTCAGCCCCAGCATTTT.

This chain links TRBV11-2 with TRBJ2-2; a weak D match, TRBD1 (6 bases). V gave up 5 bases and J gave up 4 bases, with 11 bases separating them. Germline V gene sequence: CDR1 SGHAT, CDR2 FQNNGV. CDR3 length: 14 residues. CDR3 sequence: CASSEQGPTGELFF. CDR3 nucleotide sequence: TGTGCCAGCAGCGAACAGGGCCCCACCGGGGAGCTGTTTTTT.

The V gene is TRBV5-1, the J gene TRBJ1-1; D is possibly TRBD1 (6 bases). Trimming removed 2 bases at V and 6 bases at J, with 17 bases between. CDR3 length: 15 amino acids. Germline V gives CDR1 SGHRS, CDR2 YFSETQ. Here the CDR3 reads CASSLREQGGSEAFF. CDR3 sequence (DNA): TGCGCCAGCAGCTTAAGGGAACAGGGCGGTTCTGAAGCTTTCTTT.

This clone was counted a few times. V is TRBV4-3 and J is TRBJ1-5; no clear D. Trimming left V 0 bases short and J 6 bases short, with 9 bases between. The CDR3 extends over 14 amino acids. Germline CDR1 is LGHNA and CDR2 is YSLEER. The CDR3: CASSQDVNSQPQHF. CDR3 in DNA: TGCGCCAGCAGCCAAGATGTAAATTCTCAGCCCCAGCATTTT.

The chain recombines TRBV9 with TRBJ2-7, with D possibly being TRBD2 (6 bases). Germline V gene lookup returns CDR1 SGDLS and CDR2 YYNGEE. The CDR3 consists of 11 residues. Trimming stripped 3 bases from V and 7 bases from J, with 8 bases between. CDR3 DNA sequence: TGTGCCAGCAGCGACCGGGAGGAGCAGTACTTC. Translated, it gives CASSDREEQYF.

The J gene is TRBJ1-3, the V gene TRBV25-1, with D perhaps matching TRBD1 (6 bases). Germline CDR1 and CDR2: MGHDK and SYGVNS. This CDR3 contains 15 residues. The germline V and J ends were trimmed by 6 bases and 4 bases, with 16 bases remaining between them. The CDR3 DNA reads TGTGCCAGCAGAACAGGGAAAGATTCGGGAAACACCATATATTTT. Its protein product is CASRTGKDSGNTIYF.

V gene TRBV30 combines with J gene TRBJ1-5; TRBD1 aligns across 8 bases. V lost 0 bases and J lost 6; bases outside the gene matches: 1. Germline V gene data show CDR1 as GTSNPN and CDR2 as SVGIG (reference sequence). The CDR3 covers 13 residues. The CDR3 spells CAWSVTGGQPQHF. In DNA, the CDR3 is TGTGCCTGGAGTGTAACAGGGGGTCAGCCCCAGCATTTT. Full variable domain (remainder filled in from reference TRBV30 and TRBJ1-5): SQTIHQWPATLVQPVGSPLSLECTVEGTSNPNLYWYRQAAGRGLQLLFYSVGIGQISSEVPQNLSASRPQDRQFILSSKKLLLSDSGFYLCAWSVTGGQPQHFGDGTRLSIL.

The V call is TRBV6-6, the J call TRBJ2-3; TRBD1 aligns across 8 bases. This CDR3 has 11 residues. Germline V lookup: CDR1 MNHNY, CDR2 SVGAGI (reference sequence). V shed 6 bases and J 12 bases; nucleotides not matched to a gene: 5. This CDR3 reads CASSGQGIQYF. The CDR3 DNA is TGTGCCAGCAGCGGACAGGGAATCCAGTATTTT.

The table lists this clone with a few counts. V and J are TRBV19 and TRBJ1-2, with 9 bases matching TRBD1. CDR3 size: 15 residues. V lost 5 bases and J lost 8; bases outside the gene matches: 12. CDR1 is LNHDA and CDR2 is SQIVND in the germline V gene (reference sequence). The CDR3 DNA sequence: TGTGCCAGTAGTTCCTCCGGGACAGGGATAAGGGGCTACACCTTC. This encodes CASSSSGTGIRGYTF.

This clone occurred many times. This CDR3 is also generated by other DNA sequences in the sample. The J gene is TRBJ2-5, the V gene TRBV5-1; weak D call: TRBD2 (5 bases). V was trimmed by 4 bases and J by 5 bases, leaving 6 bases between them. Per the germline V gene, CDR1 is SGHRS and CDR2 is YFSETQ. This CDR3 comprises 11 residues. The CDR3 spells CASSPGETQYF. CDR3 nucleotides: TGCGCCAGCAGCCCGGGGGAGACCCAGTACTTC.

This clone occurred a few times. The chain combines TRBV27 with TRBJ1-5, with unresolved D. CDR1 and CDR2 (germline): MNHEY, SMNVEV (reference sequence). Trimming left V 6 bases short and J 0 bases short, with 21 bases between. The CDR3 covers 18 residues. This CDR3 is CASSRTSAVTYSNQPQHF. In DNA, the CDR3 is TGTGCCAGCAGCCGCACCTCGGCGGTAACTTATAGCAATCAGCCCCAGCATTTT.

V is TRBV7-9 and J is TRBJ1-4; 8 nucleotides agree with TRBD1. J gave up 1 base and V 5 bases, and 9 bases lay outside the gene matches. CDR3 length: 17 residues. The germline V gene encodes CDR1 SEHNR and CDR2 FQNEAQ (reference sequence). In DNA, the CDR3 is TGTGCCAGCAGCCCGTGGACAGGGAGGGGAACTAATGAAAAACTGTTTTTT. As protein: CASSPWTGRGTNEKLFF. Variable domain in full (rest from reference TRBV7-9 and TRBJ1-4): DTGVSQNPRHKITKRGQNVTFRCDPISEHNRLYWYRQTLGQGPEFLTYFQNEAQLEKSRLLSDRFSAERPKGSFSTLEIQRTEQGDSAMYLCASSPWTGRGTNEKLFFGSGTQLSVL.

This clone was seen more than once but under ten times. In the same sample, other DNA sequences code for this CDR3. The rearrangement uses TRBV7-8 and TRBJ2-3, with 7 bases matching TRBD2. V shed 0 bases, J shed 6 bases, and the junction held 0 bases outside the gene matches. In germline, CDR1 is SGHVS, CDR2 FQNEAQ. This CDR3 has 13 amino acids. The CDR3 nucleotides are TGTGCCAGCAGCTTAGCGGGGGGGGATACGCAGTATTTT. Its protein is CASSLAGGDTQYF.